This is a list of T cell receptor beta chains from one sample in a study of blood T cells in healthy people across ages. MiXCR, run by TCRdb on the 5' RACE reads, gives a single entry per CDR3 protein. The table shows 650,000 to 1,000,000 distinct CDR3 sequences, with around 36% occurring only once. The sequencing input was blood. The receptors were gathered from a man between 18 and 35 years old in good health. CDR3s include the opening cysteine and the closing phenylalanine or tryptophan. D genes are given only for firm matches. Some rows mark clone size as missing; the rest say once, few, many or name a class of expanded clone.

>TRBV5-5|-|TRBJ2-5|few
CASPSTGRSQETQYF
TGTGCCAGCCCGTCCACAGGGAGGTCTCAAGAGACCCAGTACTTC
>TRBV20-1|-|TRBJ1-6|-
CSASHEARTNSPPHF
TGCAGTGCTAGCCACGAGGCTCGTACTAATTCACCCCCCCACTTT
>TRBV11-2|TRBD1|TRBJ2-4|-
CASKGDRQNIQYF
TGTGCCAGCAAGGGGGACAGACAAAACATTCAGTACTTC
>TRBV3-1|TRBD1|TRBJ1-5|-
CASSPGGGGLNQPQHF
TGTGCCAGCAGCCCAGGTGGAGGGGGCTTAAATCAGCCCCAGCATTTT
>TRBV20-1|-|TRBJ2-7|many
CSAPEVGGPEQYF
TGCAGTGCTCCCGAAGTCGGGGGACCCGAGCAGTACTTC
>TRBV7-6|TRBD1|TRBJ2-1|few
CASSIRDSYNEQFF
TGTGCCAGCAGCATCCGGGACAGCTACAATGAGCAGTTCTTC
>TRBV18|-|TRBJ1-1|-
CASSPTGKGANTEAFF
TGTGCCAGCTCACCGACAGGAAAAGGGGCGAACACTGAAGCTTTCTTT
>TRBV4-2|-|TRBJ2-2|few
CASSQFAQGNTGELFF
TGTGCCAGCAGCCAATTTGCTCAGGGCAACACCGGGGAGCTGTTTTTT
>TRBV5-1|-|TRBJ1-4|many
CASSLGTANEKLFF
TGCGCCAGCAGCTTGGGGACAGCTAATGAAAAACTGTTTTTT
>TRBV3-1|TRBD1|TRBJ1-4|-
CASSHLRDRVAFF
TGTGCCAGCAGCCACCTCCGGGACAGGGTTGCGTTTTTT
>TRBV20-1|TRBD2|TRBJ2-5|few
CSARGRLAGELYNEQYF
TGCAGTGCTAGGGGAAGACTAGCGGGGGAACTCTACAATGAGCAGTACTTC
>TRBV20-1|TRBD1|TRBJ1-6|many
CSARTNTGGAYNSPLHF
TGCAGTGCTAGAACCAACACAGGGGGAGCCTATAATTCACCCCTCCACTTT
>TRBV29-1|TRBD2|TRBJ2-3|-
CSVARARGGDTQYF
TGCAGCGTTGCCAGGGCCCGCGGGGGAGATACGCAGTATTTT
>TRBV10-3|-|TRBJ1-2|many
CAISESIGEFNYGYTF
TGTGCCATCAGTGAGTCCATAGGGGAATTTAACTATGGCTACACCTTC
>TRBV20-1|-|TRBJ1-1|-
CSARARRSGENTEAFF
TGCAGTGCTAGAGCCCGCCGGTCAGGGGAAAACACTGAAGCTTTCTTT
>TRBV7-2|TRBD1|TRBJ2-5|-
CASNTVGGGETQYF
TGTGCCAGCAACACTGTAGGGGGCGGGGAGACCCAGTACTTC
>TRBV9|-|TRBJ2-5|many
CASSVSGRETQYF
TGTGCCAGCAGCGTATCAGGGAGAGAGACCCAGTACTTC
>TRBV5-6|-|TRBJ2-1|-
CASTPWNPYNEQFF
TGTGCCAGCACCCCTTGGAACCCATACAATGAGCAGTTCTTC
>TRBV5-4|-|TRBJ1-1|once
CASSMKIGAIEAFF
TGTGCCAGCAGTATGAAAATTGGGGCGATTGAAGCTTTCTTT
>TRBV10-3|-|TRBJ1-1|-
CAISDSGVNTEAFF
TGTGCCATCAGTGATTCAGGGGTGAACACTGAAGCTTTCTTT
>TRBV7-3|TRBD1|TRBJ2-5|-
CASSFGTGGTQYF
TGTGCCAGCAGTTTTGGGACAGGGGGGACCCAGTACTTC
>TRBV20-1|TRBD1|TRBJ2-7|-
CSAPDRGGPYNEQYF
TGCAGTGCCCCCGACAGGGGTGGTCCCTACAATGAGCAGTACTTC
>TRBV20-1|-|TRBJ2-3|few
CSATRLGESTDTQYF
TGCAGTGCTACCCGACTAGGGGAAAGCACAGATACGCAGTATTTT
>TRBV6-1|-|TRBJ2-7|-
CASSPSRVGASYEQYF
TGTGCCAGCAGTCCTTCGCGGGTAGGGGCTTCCTACGAGCAGTACTTC
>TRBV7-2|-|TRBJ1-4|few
CASSLFSDVYEKLFF
TGTGCCAGCAGTTTGTTTTCGGACGTCTATGAAAAACTGTTTTTT
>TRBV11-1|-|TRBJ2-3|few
CASSPVGVYTDTQYF
TGTGCCAGCAGCCCGGTGGGGGTTTACACAGATACGCAGTATTTT
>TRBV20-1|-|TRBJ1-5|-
CSARDSAGIGNQPQHF
TGCAGTGCTAGAGATTCGGCTGGGATAGGCAATCAGCCCCAGCATTTT
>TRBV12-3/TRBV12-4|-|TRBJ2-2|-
CASSFTGHLMVSGELFF
TGTGCCAGCAGTTTCACGGGACACTTGATGGTCTCCGGGGAGCTGTTTTTT
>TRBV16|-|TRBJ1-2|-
CASSQSSANYGYTF
TGTGCCAGCAGCCAATCTTCAGCTAACTATGGCTACACCTTC
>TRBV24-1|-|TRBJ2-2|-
CAATTSTGELFF
TGTGCCGCAACGACAAGCACCGGGGAGCTGTTTTTT
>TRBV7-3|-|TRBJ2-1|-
CASSTYSGHNEQFF
TGTGCCAGCAGCACATACTCGGGCCACAATGAGCAGTTCTTC
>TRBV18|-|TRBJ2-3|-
CARSPVPDSEPSTDTQYF
TGTGCCCGCTCACCAGTACCGGACAGTGAACCTAGCACAGATACGCAGTATTTT
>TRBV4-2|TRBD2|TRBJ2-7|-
CASTPSGADYNEQYF
TGTGCCAGCACCCCTAGCGGGGCGGATTACAATGAGCAGTACTTC
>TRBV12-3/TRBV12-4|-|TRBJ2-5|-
CASSREGGMGNEQYF
TGTGCCAGCAGTCGAGAGGGGGGAATGGGCAATGAGCAGTACTTC
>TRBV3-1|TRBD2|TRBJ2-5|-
CASSQGWGGGQETQYF
TGTGCCAGCAGCCAAGGTTGGGGGGGGGGCCAAGAGACCCAGTACTTC
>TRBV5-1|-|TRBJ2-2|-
CASSPTSPLQWSNTGELFF
TGCGCCAGCAGCCCCACTTCACCTCTTCAGTGGTCGAACACCGGGGAGCTGTTTTTT
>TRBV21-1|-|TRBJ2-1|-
CASSSSPGPLNNEQFF
TGTGCCAGCAGCAGCAGTCCGGGACCCTTAAACAATGAGCAGTTCTTC
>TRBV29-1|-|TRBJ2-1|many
CSVEGTRSSSYNEQFF
TGCAGCGTTGAAGGCACGAGGTCCAGCTCCTACAATGAGCAGTTCTTC
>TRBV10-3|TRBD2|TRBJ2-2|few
CARGLAENTGELFF
TGTGCCAGGGGACTAGCGGAGAACACCGGGGAGCTGTTTTTT
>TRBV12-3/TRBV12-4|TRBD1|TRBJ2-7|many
CASSFGTGVYEQYF
TGTGCCAGCAGTTTTGGGACAGGGGTCTACGAGCAGTACTTC
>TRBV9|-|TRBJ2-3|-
CASSEGDTLARDTDTQYF
TGTGCCAGCAGCGAAGGGGACACCCTGGCCAGGGATACAGATACGCAGTATTTT
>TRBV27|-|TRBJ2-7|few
CASYPSILPYEQYF
TGTGCCAGCTACCCTTCAATCCTCCCCTACGAGCAGTACTTC
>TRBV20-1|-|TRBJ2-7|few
CSARDPPYNEQYF
TGCAGTGCTAGAGATCCGCCTTACAATGAGCAGTACTTC
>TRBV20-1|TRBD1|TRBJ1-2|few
CSAPLGQGGGYTF
TGCAGTGCTCCACTGGGACAGGGGGGTGGCTACACCTTC
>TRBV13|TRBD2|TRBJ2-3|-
CASSFPGLAGLTDTQYF
TGTGCCAGCAGCTTTCCGGGACTAGCGGGACTCACAGATACGCAGTATTTT
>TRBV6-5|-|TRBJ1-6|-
CASSYEYVSPSSYNSPLHF
TGTGCCAGCAGTTACGAGTATGTCTCTCCAAGCTCCTATAATTCACCCCTCCACTTT
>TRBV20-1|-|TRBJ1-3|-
CSAYGQSSSGNTIYF
TGCAGTGCTTACGGACAGTCGTCCTCTGGAAACACCATATATTTT
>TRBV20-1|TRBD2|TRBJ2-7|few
CSAGGGTSGTYEQYF
TGCAGTGCTGGAGGGGGGACTAGCGGAACCTACGAGCAGTACTTC